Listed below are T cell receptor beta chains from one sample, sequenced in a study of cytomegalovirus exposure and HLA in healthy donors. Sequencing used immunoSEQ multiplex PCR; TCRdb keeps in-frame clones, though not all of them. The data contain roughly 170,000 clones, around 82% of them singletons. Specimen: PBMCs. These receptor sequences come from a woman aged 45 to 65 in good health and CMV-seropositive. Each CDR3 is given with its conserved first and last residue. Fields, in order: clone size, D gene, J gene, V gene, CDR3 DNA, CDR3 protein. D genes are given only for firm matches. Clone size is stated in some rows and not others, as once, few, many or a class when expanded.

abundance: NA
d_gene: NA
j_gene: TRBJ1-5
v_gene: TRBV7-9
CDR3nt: TGTGCCAGCAGCTTAGGGGGCTGGCAGCCCCAGCATTTT
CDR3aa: CASSLGGWQPQHF

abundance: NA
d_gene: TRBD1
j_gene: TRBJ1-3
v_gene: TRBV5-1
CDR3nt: TGCGCCAGCAGCCCGGTTCCGGGACAGGGGACTGTCTCTGGAAACACCATATATTTT
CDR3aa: CASSPVPGQGTVSGNTIYF

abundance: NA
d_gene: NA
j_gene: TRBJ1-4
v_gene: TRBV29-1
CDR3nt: TGCAGCGTTGATGGGGGAGGGTCCGAAAAACTGTTTTTT
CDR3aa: CSVDGGGSEKLFF

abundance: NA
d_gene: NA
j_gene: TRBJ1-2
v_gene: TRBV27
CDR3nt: TGTGCCACAGCGGGGGGCCCTGACTATGGCTACACCTTC
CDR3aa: CATAGGPDYGYTF

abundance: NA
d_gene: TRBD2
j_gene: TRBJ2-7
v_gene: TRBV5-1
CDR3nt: TGCGCCAGCAGCTTGTCCGGGACGGGAGGAGAGCAGTACTTC
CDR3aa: CASSLSGTGGEQYF

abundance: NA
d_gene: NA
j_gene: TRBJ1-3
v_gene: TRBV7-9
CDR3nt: TGTGCCAGCAGCTTAGAGCCCTTGAGCTCTGGAAACACCATATATTTT
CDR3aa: CASSLEPLSSGNTIYF

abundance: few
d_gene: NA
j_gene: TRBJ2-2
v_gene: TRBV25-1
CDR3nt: TGTGCCAGCAGTGATCGGACAAAGCACACCGGGGAGCTGTTTTTT
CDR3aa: CASSDRTKHTGELFF

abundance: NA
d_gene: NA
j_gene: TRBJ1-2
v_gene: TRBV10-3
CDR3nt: TGTGCCATCCCTGCCCGGGGCTACACCTTC
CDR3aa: CAIPARGYTF

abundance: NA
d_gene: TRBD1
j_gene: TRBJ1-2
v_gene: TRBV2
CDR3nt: TGTGCCAGCACCCGGACAGGGAACTATGGCTACACCTTC
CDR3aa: CASTRTGNYGYTF

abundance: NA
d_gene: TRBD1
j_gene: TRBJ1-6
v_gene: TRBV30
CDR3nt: TGTGCCTGGAGTACAGGGGCGAGGGGTAATTCACCCCTCCACTTT
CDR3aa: CAWSTGARGNSPLHF

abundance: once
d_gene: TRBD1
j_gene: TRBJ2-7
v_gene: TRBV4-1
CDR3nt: TGCGCCAGCAGCTCCCCCGGGACAGGCAAGGGGGAGCAGTACTTC
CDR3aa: CASSSPGTGKGEQYF

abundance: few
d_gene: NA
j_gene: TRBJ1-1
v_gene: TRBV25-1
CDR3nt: TGTGCCAGCAGTGATGGGACATATAACACTGAAGCTTTCTTT
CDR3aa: CASSDGTYNTEAFF

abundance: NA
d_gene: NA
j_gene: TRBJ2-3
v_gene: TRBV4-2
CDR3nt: TGTGCCAGCAGGGGAAGCGGAGCAGATACGCAGTATTTT
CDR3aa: CASRGSGADTQYF

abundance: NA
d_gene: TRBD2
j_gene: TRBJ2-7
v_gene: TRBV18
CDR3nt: TGTGCCAGCTCGGCTGGACTAGCGGGGCTTTCCTACGAGCAGTACTTC
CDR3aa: CASSAGLAGLSYEQYF

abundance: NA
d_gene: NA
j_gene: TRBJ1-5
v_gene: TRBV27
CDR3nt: TGTGCCAGCAGTCCCGGGATGTCCAATCAGCCCCAGCATTTT
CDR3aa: CASSPGMSNQPQHF

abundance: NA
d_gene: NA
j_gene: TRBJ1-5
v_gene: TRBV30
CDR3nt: TGTGCCTGGAGTGTACAGGGCAGAGGCAATCAGCCCCAGCATTTT
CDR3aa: CAWSVQGRGNQPQHF

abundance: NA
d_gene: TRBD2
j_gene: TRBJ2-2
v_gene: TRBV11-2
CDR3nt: TGTGCCAGCAGCTTAGAATCTAGCGGGAGAACCGGGGAGCTGTTTTTT
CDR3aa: CASSLESSGRTGELFF

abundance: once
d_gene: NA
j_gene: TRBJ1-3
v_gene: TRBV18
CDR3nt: TGTGCCAGCTCACCGCAACAGGGAAACACCATATATTTT
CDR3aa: CASSPQQGNTIYF

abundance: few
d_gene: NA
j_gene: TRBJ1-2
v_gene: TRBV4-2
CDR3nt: TGTGCCAGCAGCCCCGGCGGGAACTATGGCTACACCTTC
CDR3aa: CASSPGGNYGYTF

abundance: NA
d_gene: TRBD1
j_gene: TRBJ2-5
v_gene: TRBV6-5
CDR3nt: TGTGCCAGCAGCCGACCCGGGACAGGGGACGAGACCCAGTACTTC
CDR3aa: CASSRPGTGDETQYF

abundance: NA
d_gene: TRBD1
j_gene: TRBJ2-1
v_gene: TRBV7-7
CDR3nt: TGTGCCAGCAGTAAAGGGGGCAGCTCCTACAATGAGCAGTTCTTC
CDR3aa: CASSKGGSSYNEQFF

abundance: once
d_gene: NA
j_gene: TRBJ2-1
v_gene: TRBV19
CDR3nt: TGTGCCAGTAGTATTCGTTCCGGTAGAGGGTCGGGTGAGCAGTTCTTC
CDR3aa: CASSIRSGRGSGEQFF

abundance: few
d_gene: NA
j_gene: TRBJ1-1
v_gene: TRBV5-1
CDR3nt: TGCGCCAGCAGCTTGGACGGGAAGAACACTGAAGCTTTCTTT
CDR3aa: CASSLDGKNTEAFF

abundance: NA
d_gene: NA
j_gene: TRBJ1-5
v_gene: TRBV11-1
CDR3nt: TGTGCCAGCAGCAGGGGATACAATCAGCCCCAGCATTTT
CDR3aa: CASSRGYNQPQHF

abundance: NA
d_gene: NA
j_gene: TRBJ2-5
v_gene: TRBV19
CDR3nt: TGTGCCAGTAGTATAGCATTCCAAGAGACCCAGTACTTC
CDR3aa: CASSIAFQETQYF

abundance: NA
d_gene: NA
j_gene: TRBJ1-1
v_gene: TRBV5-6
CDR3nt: TGTGCCAGCAGCTCCCTGGGGGGTGGGAACACTGAAGCTTTCTTT
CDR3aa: CASSSLGGGNTEAFF

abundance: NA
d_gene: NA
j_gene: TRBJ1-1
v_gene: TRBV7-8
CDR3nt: TGTGCCAGCTCCAAAGGAGGAAACATGAACACTGAAGCTTTCTTT
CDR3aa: CASSKGGNMNTEAFF

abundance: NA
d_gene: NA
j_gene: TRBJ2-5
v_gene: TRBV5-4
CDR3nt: TGTGCCAGCAGCTTGGGAGTCGGCAGGGGAGGGGGACAAGAGACCCAGTACTTC
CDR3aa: CASSLGVGRGGGQETQYF

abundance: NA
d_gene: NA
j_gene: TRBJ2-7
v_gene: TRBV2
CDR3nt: TGTGCCAGCACGGGAGCGCTGAGCTCCTACGAGCAGTACTTC
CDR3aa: CASTGALSSYEQYF

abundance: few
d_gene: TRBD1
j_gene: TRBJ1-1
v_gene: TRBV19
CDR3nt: TGTGCCAGTAGTACCCTCGGACAGGGGGTGAACACTGAAGCTTTCTTT
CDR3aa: CASSTLGQGVNTEAFF

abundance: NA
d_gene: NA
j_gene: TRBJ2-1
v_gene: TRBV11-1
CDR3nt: TGTGCCAGCACCCCTGGACAGTCGGCCTACAATGAGCAGTTCTTC
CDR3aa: CASTPGQSAYNEQFF

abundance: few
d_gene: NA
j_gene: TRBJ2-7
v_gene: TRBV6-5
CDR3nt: TGTGCCAGCAGTTTCGGGTTGAAAAGGGAGCAGTACTTC
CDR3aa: CASSFGLKREQYF

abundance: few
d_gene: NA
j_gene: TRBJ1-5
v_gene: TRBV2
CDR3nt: TGTGCCAGCAGGGGGACACAGTATAGCAATCAGCCCCAGCATTTT
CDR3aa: CASRGTQYSNQPQHF

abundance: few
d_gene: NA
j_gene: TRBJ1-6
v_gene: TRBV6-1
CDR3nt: TGTGCCAGCAGTGACGGACCGGGATACAGAGCTTCACCCCTCCACTTT
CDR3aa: CASSDGPGYRASPLHF

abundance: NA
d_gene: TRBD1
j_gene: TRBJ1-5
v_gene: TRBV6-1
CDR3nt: TGTGCCACCGAACAGGGGGGCGGCAATCAGCCCCAGCATTTT
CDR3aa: CATEQGGGNQPQHF

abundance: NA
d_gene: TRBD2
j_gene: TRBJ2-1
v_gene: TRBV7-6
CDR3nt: TGTGCCAGCAGCTTAGGCGGGGGGGCCGTGGATGAGCAGTTCTTC
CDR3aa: CASSLGGGAVDEQFF

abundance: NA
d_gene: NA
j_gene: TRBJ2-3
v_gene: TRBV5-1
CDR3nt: TGCGCCAGCAGCCCCCGGGGGGCGGGGCGATACACAGATACGCAGTATTTT
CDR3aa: CASSPRGAGRYTDTQYF

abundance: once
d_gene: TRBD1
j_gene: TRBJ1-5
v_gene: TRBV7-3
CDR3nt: TGTGCCAGCAGCTTAATTATTCCGGACAGGGATGGTAATCAGCCCCAGCATTTT
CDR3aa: CASSLIIPDRDGNQPQHF

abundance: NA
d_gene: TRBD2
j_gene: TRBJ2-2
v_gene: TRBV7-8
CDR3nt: TGTGCCAGCAGCTTATATAGACTAGCCGGGGAGAAGGGGGAGCTGTTTTTT
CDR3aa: CASSLYRLAGEKGELFF

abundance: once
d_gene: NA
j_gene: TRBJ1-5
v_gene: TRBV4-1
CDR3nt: TGCGCCAGCAGCCAAGGAGATAGCAATCAGCCCCAGCATTTT
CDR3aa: CASSQGDSNQPQHF

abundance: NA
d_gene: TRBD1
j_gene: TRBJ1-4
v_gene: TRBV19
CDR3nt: TGTGCCAGTAGTCTTCGGACAGGGAGTAATGAAAAACTGTTTTTT
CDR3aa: CASSLRTGSNEKLFF

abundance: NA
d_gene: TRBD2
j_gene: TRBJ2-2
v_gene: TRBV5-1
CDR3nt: TGCGCCAGCAGCTTGTCTAGCGGGGGCCCCGGAACCGGGGAGCTGTTTTTT
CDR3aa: CASSLSSGGPGTGELFF

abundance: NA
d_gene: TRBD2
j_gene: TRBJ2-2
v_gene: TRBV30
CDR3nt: TGTGCCTGGAGTGTAGGACTAGCGCGCACCGGGGAGCTGTTTTTT
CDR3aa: CAWSVGLARTGELFF

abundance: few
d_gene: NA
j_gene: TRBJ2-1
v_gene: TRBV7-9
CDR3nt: TGTGCCACCGGGTGGGGGGGCCCTGAGCAGTTCTTC
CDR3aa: CATGWGGPEQFF

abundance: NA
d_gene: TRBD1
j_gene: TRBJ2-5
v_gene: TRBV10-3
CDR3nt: TGTGCCATCAGTCCGGGACAGGGAGGATTAGAGACCCAGTACTTC
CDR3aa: CAISPGQGGLETQYF

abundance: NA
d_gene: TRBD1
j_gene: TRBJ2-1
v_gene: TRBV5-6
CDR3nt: TGTGCCAGCAGCTATGGGGACAGGGCCGCGGGTGAGCAGTTCTTC
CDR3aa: CASSYGDRAAGEQFF

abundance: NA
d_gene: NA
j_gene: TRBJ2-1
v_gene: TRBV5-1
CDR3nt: TGCGCCAGCAGCTGGGCTACCGAAGGCAATGAGCAGTTCTTC
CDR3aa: CASSWATEGNEQFF

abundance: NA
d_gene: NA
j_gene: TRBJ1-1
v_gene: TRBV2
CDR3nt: TGTGCCTCGGGAACAACGGGCCAAATAGAAGCTTTCTTT
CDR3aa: CASGTTGQIEAFF

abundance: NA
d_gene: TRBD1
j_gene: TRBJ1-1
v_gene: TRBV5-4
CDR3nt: TGTGCCAGCAGCCGGGACAGGCCTGAAGCTTTCTTT
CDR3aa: CASSRDRPEAFF

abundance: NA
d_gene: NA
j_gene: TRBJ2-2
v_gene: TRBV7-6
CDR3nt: TGTGCCAGCAGCGCCGTCAGGGGCGGGACCGGGGAGCTGTTTTTT
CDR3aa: CASSAVRGGTGELFF

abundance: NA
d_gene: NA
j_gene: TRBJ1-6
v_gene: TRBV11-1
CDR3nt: TGTGCCAGCAGCTTAGCCCCCTTCGCAGGGGTTGGTTCACCCCTCCACTTT
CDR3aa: CASSLAPFAGVGSPLHF

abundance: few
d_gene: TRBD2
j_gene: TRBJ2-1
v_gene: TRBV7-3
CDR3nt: TGTGCCAGCAGCTTAAACCCCCCCGGCGGGGGGGCCGTTGAGCAGTTCTTC
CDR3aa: CASSLNPPGGGAVEQFF